This T cell receptor (beta chain) derives from a study of cytomegalovirus exposure and HLA in healthy donors. The PCR used 60 Vbeta and 13 Jbeta primers. The method was immunoSEQ multiplex PCR; TCRdb's version includes in-frame clones alone and lacks a portion of them. This sample has 84,000 or so clones; around three quarters occur once, and the top ten carry just over 1.4%. The source material was PBMCs. The receptor comes from a male donor in good health and CMV-seronegative.

This chain's CDR3 is CASAFSPGTEQFF. DNA for the CDR3: TGTGCCAGCGCCTTTTCGCCGGGTACAGAGCAGTTCTTC. The gene calls are TRBV9 and TRBJ2-1; D remains ambiguous. This CDR3 has 13 residues. Trimming left V 7 bases short and J 10 bases short, with 18 bases between. CDR1 and CDR2 (germline): SGDLS, YYNGEE.